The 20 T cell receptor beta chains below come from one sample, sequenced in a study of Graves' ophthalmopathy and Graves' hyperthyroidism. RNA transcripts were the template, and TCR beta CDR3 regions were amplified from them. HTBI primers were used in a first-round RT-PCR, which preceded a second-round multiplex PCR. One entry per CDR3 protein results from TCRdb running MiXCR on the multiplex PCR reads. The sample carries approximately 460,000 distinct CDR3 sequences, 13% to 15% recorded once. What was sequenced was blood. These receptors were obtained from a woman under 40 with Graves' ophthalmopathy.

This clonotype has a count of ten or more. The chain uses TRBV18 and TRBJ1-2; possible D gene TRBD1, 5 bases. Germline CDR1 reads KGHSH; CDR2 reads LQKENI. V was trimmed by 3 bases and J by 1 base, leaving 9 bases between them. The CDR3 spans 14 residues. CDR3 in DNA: TGTGCCAGCTCACCCCGACAGAATAACTATGGCTACACCTTC. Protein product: CASSPRQNNYGYTF.

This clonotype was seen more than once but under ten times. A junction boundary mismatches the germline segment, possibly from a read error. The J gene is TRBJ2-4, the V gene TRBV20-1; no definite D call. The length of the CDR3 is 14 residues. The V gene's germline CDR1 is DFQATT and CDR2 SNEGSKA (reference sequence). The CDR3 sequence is CSARGYLAKNIKYF. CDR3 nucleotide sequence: TGCAGTGCTAGGGGGTATCTGGCCAAAAACATTAAGTACTTC.

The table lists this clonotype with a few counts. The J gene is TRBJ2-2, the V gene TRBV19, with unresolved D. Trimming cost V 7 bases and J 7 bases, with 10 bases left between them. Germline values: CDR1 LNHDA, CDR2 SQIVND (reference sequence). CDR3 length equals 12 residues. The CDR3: CASNTAGGELFF. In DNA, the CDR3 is TGTGCCAGTAATACGGCAGGCGGGGAGCTGTTTTTT.

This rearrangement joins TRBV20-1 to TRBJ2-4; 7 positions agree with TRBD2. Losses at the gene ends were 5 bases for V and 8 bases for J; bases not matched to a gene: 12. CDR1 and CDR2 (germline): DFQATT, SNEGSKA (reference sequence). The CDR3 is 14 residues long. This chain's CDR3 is CSACRRAGDDIQYF. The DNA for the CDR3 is TGCAGTGCTTGCCGCCGGGCGGGAGACGACATTCAGTACTTC.

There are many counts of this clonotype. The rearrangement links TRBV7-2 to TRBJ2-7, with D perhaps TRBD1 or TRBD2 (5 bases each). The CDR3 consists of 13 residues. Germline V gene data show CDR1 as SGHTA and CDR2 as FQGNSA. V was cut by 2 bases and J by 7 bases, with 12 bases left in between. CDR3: CASSLHSGREQYF. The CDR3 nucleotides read TGTGCCAGCAGCTTACATTCGGGGCGAGAGCAGTACTTC.

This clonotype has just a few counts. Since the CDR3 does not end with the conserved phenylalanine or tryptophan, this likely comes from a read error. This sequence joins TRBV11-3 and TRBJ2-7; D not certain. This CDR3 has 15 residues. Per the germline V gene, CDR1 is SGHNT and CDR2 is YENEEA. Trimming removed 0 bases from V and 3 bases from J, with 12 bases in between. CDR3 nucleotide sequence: TGTGCCAGCAGCTTAGATCCCGATACAGTCTACGAGCAGTACTCC. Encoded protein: CASSLDPDTVYEQYS.

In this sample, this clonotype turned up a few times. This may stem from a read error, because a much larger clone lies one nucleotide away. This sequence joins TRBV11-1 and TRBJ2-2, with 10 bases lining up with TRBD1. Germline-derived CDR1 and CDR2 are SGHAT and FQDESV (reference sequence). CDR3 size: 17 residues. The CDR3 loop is CASSPLTGGKDTGELSF. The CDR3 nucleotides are TGTGCCAGCAGCCCTCTGACAGGGGGCAAGGACACCGGGGAGCTGTCTTTT.

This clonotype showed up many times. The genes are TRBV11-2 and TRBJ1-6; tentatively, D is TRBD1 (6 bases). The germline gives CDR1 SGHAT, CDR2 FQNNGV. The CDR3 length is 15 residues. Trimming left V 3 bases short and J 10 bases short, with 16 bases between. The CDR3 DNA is TGTGCCAGCAGCTTTAGACAGGAAGGAGGCTCACCCCTCCACTTT. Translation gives CASSFRQEGGSPLHF.

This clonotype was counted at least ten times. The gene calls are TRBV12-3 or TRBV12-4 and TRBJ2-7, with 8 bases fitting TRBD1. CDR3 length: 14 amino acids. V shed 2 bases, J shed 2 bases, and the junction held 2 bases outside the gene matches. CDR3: CASSLRGQAYEQYF. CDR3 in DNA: TGTGCCAGCAGTTTACGGGGACAGGCCTACGAGCAGTACTTC.

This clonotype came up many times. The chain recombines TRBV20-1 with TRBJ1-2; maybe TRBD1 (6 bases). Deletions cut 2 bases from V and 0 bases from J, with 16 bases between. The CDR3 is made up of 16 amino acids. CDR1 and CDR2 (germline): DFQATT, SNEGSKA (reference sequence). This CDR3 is CSARPFQQGSNYGYTF. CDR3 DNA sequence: TGCAGTGCTAGACCCTTTCAACAGGGTTCTAACTATGGCTACACCTTC.

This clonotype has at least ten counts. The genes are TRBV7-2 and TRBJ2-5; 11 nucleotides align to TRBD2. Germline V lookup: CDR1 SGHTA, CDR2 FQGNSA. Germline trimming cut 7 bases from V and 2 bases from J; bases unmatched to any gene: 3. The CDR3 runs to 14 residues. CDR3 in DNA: TGTGCCAGCAAGCTAGCGGGGGGACAAGAGACCCAGTACTTC. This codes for CASKLAGGQETQYF.

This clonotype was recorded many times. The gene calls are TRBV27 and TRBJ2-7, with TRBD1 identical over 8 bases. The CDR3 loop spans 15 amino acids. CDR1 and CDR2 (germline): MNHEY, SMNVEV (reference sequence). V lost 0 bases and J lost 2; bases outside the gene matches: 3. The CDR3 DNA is TGTGCCAGCAGTTTATCCGACAGGGGACCCTACGAGCAGTACTTC. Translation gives CASSLSDRGPYEQYF.

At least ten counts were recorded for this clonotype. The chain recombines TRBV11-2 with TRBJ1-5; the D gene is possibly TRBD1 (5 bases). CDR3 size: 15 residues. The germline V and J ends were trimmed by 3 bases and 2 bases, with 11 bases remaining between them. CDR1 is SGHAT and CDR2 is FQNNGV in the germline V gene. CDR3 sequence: CASSLGSGGNQPQHF. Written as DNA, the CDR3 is TGTGCCAGCAGCTTGGGGTCGGGGGGCAATCAGCCCCAGCATTTT. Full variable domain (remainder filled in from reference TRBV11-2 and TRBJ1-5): EAGVAQSPRYKIIEKRQSVAFWCNPISGHATLYWYQQILGQGPKLLIQFQNNGVVDDSQLPKDRFSAERLKGVDSTLKIQPAKLEDSAVYLCASSLGSGGNQPQHFGDGTRLSIL.

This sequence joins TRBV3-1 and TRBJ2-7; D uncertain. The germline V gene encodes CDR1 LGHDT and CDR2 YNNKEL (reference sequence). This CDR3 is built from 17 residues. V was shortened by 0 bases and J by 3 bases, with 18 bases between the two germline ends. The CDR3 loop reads CASSQDYRWETHYEQYF. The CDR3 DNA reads TGTGCCAGCAGCCAAGATTATCGGTGGGAAACCCACTACGAGCAGTACTTC.

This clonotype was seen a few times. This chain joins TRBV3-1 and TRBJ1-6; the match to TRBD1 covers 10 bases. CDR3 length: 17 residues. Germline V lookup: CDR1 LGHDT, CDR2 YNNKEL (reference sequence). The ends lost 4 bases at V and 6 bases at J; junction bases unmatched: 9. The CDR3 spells CASSPQDRGTFNSPLHF. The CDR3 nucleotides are TGTGCCAGCAGCCCTCAGGACAGGGGGACCTTTAATTCACCCCTCCACTTT.

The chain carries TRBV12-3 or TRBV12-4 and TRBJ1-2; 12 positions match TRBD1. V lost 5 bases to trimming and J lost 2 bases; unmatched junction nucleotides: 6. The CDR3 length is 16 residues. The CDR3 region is CASSAAGTGGNYGYTF. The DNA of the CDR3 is TGTGCCAGCAGTGCCGCCGGGACAGGGGGCAACTATGGCTACACCTTC.

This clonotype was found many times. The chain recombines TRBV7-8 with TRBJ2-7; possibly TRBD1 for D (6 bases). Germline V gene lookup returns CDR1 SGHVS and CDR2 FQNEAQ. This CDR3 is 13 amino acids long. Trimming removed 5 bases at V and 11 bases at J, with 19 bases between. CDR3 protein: CASSTTPTGPKYF. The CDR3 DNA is TGTGCCAGCAGCACGACCCCGACAGGCCCCAAGTACTTC.

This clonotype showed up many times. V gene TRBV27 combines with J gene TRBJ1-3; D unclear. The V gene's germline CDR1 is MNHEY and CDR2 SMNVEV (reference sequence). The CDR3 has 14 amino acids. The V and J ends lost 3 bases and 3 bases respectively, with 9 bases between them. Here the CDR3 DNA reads TGTGCCAGCAGTTTGAGGAGGGATGGAAACACCATATATTTT. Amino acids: CASSLRRDGNTIYF.

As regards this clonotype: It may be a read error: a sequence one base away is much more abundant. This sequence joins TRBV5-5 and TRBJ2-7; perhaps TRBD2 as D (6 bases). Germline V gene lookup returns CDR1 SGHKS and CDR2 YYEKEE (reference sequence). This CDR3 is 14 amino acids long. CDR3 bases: TGTGCCAGCAGCTTGGGATCGGGAGACTACGAGCAGCACTTC. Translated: CASSLGSGDYEQHF.

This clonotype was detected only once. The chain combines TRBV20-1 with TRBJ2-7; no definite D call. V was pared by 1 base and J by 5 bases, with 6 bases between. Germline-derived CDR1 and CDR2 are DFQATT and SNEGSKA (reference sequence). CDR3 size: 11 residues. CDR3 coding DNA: TGCAGTGCTAGAGGGATGGACGAGCAGTACTTC. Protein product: CSARGMDEQYF.